This T cell receptor beta chain was sequenced in a study of blood T cells in healthy people across ages. As for the study in general: Template switching recovered approximately one barcoded beta molecule for every two T cells.

As for this clonotype: Its antigen is as yet unknown. The junction and the germline gene differ at one end; a read error may be behind it.

The CDR3 sequence is 15 residues long. Germline values: CDR1 MGHRA, CDR2 YSYEKL. The use of a sample-barcoded 5' primer and a J-beta primer mix characterized a second PCR of roughly 6 to 12 cycles. TCRdb independently ran MiXCR on the 5' RACE reads; one entry per CDR3 protein. The table lists about 1.6 million distinct CDR3 sequences, about 35% of them singletons. Findings and limits, study-wide: Among long-lived donors, naive CD4+ cells were more numerous and diversity higher than in aged donors.

This TCR was recovered from a woman aged 25 to 39 in good health. Sequenced: blood. The chain carries TRBV4-1 and TRBJ2-7; D is unresolved. CDR3 region: CASSQDPAPGPTAPF. CDR3 nucleotide sequence: TGCGCCAGCAGCCAAGATCCCGCACCGGGCCCTACGGCTCCCTTC.